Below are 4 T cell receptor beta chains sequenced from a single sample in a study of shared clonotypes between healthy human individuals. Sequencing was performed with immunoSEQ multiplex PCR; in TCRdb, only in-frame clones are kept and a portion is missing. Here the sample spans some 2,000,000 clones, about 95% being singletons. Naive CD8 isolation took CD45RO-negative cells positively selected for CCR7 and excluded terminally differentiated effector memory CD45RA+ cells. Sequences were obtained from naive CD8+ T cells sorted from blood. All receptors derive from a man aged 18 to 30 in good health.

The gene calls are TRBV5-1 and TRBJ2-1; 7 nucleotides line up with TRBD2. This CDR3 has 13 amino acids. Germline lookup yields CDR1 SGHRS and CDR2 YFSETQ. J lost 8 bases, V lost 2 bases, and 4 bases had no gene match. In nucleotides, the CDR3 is TGCGCCAGCAGCTTAGGGGAGGGCCATGAGCAGTTCTTC. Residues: CASSLGEGHEQFF.

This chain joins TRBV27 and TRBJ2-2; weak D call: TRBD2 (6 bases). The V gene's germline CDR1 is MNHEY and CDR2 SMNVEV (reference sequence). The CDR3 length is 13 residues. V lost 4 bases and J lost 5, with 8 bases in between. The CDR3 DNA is TGTGCCAGCAGTTCTAGCGTGACCGGGGAGCTGTTTTTT. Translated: CASSSSVTGELFF.

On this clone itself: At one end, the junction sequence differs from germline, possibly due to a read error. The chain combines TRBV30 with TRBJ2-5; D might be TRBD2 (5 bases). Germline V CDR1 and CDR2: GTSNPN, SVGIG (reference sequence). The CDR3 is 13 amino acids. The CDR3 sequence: CAWSVDYQDTQYF. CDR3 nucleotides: TGTGCCTGGAGTGTCGACTACCAAGATACCCAGTACTTC. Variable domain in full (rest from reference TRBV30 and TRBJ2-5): SQTIHQWPATLVQPVGSPLSLECTVEGTSNPNLYWYRQAAGRGLQLLFYSVGIGQISSEVPQNLSASRPQDRQFILSSKKLLLSDSGFYLCAWSVDYQDTQYFGPGTRLLVL.

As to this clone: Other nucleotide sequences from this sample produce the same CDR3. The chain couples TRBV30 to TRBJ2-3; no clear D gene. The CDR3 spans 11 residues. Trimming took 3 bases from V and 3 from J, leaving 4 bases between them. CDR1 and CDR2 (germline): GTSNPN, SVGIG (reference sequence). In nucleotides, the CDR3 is TGTGCCTGGAGCCTGACAGATACGCAGTATTTT. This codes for CAWSLTDTQYF.